Listed here are 9 T cell receptor beta chains from one sample, sequenced in a study of blood T cell repertoires in COVID-19. This table comes from immunoSEQ multiplex PCR, and its TCRdb copy is limited to in-frame clones, with some not included. The sample has around 180,000 clones, about 88% seen once. The sequenced sample was peripheral blood. The receptors were sampled from a man aged 70-80 years with active or convalescent COVID-19.

CDR3 region: CASSTTSGSGNEQFF. The CDR3 nucleotides read TGTGCCAGTAGTACGACTAGCGGGAGCGGCAATGAGCAGTTCTTC. The V call is TRBV19, the J call TRBJ2-1, with 12 bases identical to TRBD2. The V segment lost 4 bases and the J segment 6 bases; nucleotides outside the gene matches: 4. Germline V gene lookup returns CDR1 LNHDA and CDR2 SQIVND (reference sequence). CDR3 length: 15 amino acids.

This chain connects TRBV2 to TRBJ2-7; 9 bases match TRBD1. There are 15 residues in the CDR3. The V gene's germline CDR1 is SNHLY and CDR2 FYNNEI. Trimming at V came to 5 bases and at J to 4 bases, leaving 9 bases not matched to a gene. The CDR3 DNA sequence: TGTGCCAGCAGTAAACAGGGGGCGACGCGGTACGAGCAGTACTTC. Protein product: CASSKQGATRYEQYF.

The chain combines TRBV18 with TRBJ2-1; 8 nucleotides align to TRBD2. CDR3 length: 13 residues. The germline gives CDR1 KGHSH, CDR2 LQKENI. Germline trimming cut 3 bases from V and 10 bases from J; bases unmatched to any gene: 5. The CDR3 is CASSPGREQEQFF. CDR3 nucleotide sequence: TGTGCCAGCTCACCCGGGAGGGAGCAAGAGCAGTTCTTC.

This chain uses TRBV28 with TRBJ2-4; D might be TRBD2 (6 bases). The germline CDR1 and CDR2 sequences are MDHEN and SYDVKM. V was clipped by 5 bases and J by 1 base, with 18 bases between them. The CDR3 has 17 amino acids. CDR3 loop: CASSKTILARAKNIQYF. The CDR3 DNA follows: TGTGCCAGCAGTAAAACTATACTAGCCAGGGCCAAAAACATTCAGTACTTC.

V is TRBV30 and J is TRBJ1-2, with unresolved D. Germline lookup yields CDR1 GTSNPN and CDR2 SVGIG (reference sequence). Deletions cut 4 bases from V and 3 bases from J, with 9 bases between. This CDR3 region has 12 residues. The CDR3 here is CAWNTDYYGYTF. CDR3 DNA: TGTGCCTGGAACACGGACTACTATGGCTACACCTTC. Based on the CDR3 plus reference TRBV30 and TRBJ1-2, the full variable domain is SQTIHQWPATLVQPVGSPLSLECTVEGTSNPNLYWYRQAAGRGLQLLFYSVGIGQISSEVPQNLSASRPQDRQFILSSKKLLLSDSGFYLCAWNTDYYGYTFGSGTRLTVV.

This clone is a singleton in its sample. CDR3 in amino acids: CASSQDIGGSYEQYF. The CDR3 DNA sequence: TGCGCCAGCAGCCAAGATATAGGGGGTAGTTACGAGCAGTACTTC. The gene calls are TRBV4-3 and TRBJ2-7; tentative D call: TRBD1 (6 bases). There are 15 residues in the CDR3. Trimming stripped 0 bases from V and 4 bases from J, with 13 bases between. From germline, CDR1 is LGHNA and CDR2 YSLEER.

The V and J genes are TRBV7-2 and TRBJ2-7; perhaps TRBD1 as D (5 bases). The germline gives CDR1 SGHTA, CDR2 FQGNSA. The CDR3 length is 15 residues. The V and J ends lost 3 bases and 5 bases respectively, with 17 bases between them. The CDR3 spells CASSFISQGSHEQYF. The DNA for the CDR3 is TGTGCCAGCAGCTTCATCTCCCAGGGATCCCACGAGCAGTACTTC.

This sequence joins TRBV4-3 and TRBJ2-3; the D gene is possibly TRBD1 (5 bases). V gave up 1 base and J gave up 2 bases, with 13 bases separating them. Germline CDR1 reads LGHNA; CDR2 reads YSLEER. The CDR3 contains 16 residues. As DNA, the CDR3 is TGCGCCAGCAGCCAAGTGCTCGCAGGGCCCACAGATACGCAGTATTTT. Protein sequence: CASSQVLAGPTDTQYF.

The gene calls are TRBV24-1 and TRBJ2-3, with a tentative D call TRBD1 (5 bases). This CDR3 is built from 13 residues. Germline-derived CDR1 and CDR2 are KGHDR and SFDVKD. V gave up 3 bases and J gave up 11 bases, with 14 bases separating them. CDR3 DNA sequence: TGTGCCACCAGTGATCCCGGACAACGAGTGCAGTATTTT. It encodes CATSDPGQRVQYF.